This record concerns one T cell receptor (beta chain) sequence. V shed 5 bases and J 5 bases; nucleotides not matched to a gene: 8. Germline values: CDR1 MNHNS, CDR2 SASEGT. This CDR3 contains 16 residues. Preparation of the TCRbeta library involved a method that used unique molecular identifiers. TCRdb reanalysed the PCR reads using MiXCR and keeps one entry per CDR3 protein. The data hold a few hundred thousand distinct CDR3 sequences, with about a quarter observed a single time. These data are taken from a study of T-cell reconstitution after alpha-beta-depleted transplantation in children. The sequence was collected from a boy in the first two years of life with Wiskott-Aldrich syndrome, due to receive a stem cell transplant. This specimen was PBMCs, taken before TCRalphabeta/CD19-depleted stem cell transplant. The chain joins TRBV6-1 to TRBJ1-4; 10 nucleotides agree with TRBD1. The CDR3 nucleotides are TGTGCCAGCAGTCTTAGACAGGGGGCTAAGAATGAAAAACTGTTTTTT. It specifies CASSLRQGAKNEKLFF.